Listed here is a single T cell receptor beta chain. Antigen specificity is unknown. CDR3 length: 13 amino acids. CDR1 is MDHEN and CDR2 is SYDVKM in the germline V gene. The V and J ends lost 7 bases and 6 bases respectively, with 12 bases between them. The sample comes from a study of cytomegalovirus exposure and HLA in healthy donors. Study-level findings and limits: TCR clusters originating in the first cohort tended to co-occur in the roughly 110 validation repertoires, according to a later analysis. Usually a TCR sequence was rare, but some public TCRs were found in many donors. As was reported, the classifier diagnosed cytomegalovirus status with high specificity and sensitivity.

Here immunoSEQ multiplex PCR was the method, and the copy in TCRdb shows in-frame clones only, minus some. The sample yields approximately 300,000 clones, 75% to 90% seen once. Sequenced: PBMCs. The clonotype comes from a woman aged 18-29 years in good health and CMV-seronegative. V gene TRBV28 combines with J gene TRBJ2-2; possibly TRBD1 for D (5 bases). This CDR3 reads CASMQGWSGELFF. Written as DNA, the CDR3 is TGTGCCAGCATGCAGGGTTGGTCCGGGGAGCTGTTTTTT.